The 3 T cell receptor beta chains given below trace back to one sample, sequenced in a study of T cells after yellow fever vaccination (dated by TCRdb to the late 2010s). Libraries were constructed by 5' RACE. Sequenced using an Illumina NovaSeq 6000. TCRdb passed the public sequencing reads through fastp at Q25 and MiXCR, retaining productive beta sequences. Rows are combined by CDR3 protein, so each entry shows the most common genes and DNA. The sample has around 260,000 distinct CDR3 sequences on record, roughly 5.6% of them singletons. In total, the top ten clones hold around 3.5% of the sample. The treatment or condition label, read with the paper, signifies: live attenuated yellow fever vaccine strain. The source material was CD4+ T cells sorted from PBMCs, sampled on the day of the yellow fever booster vaccination. These receptors were collected from a man aged 18 to 30 who received the YFV17D yellow fever vaccine.

The CDR3 nucleotides read TGTGCCAGCAGCCGAGAACCTCGAGCGGGGGGGGCCACAGATACGCAGTATTTT. Translation gives CASSREPRAGGATDTQYF. This chain joins TRBV4-2 and TRBJ2-3; 10 bases line up with TRBD2. J gave up 2 bases and V 4 bases, and 12 bases lay outside the gene matches. The CDR3 is made up of 18 amino acids. CDR1 is LGHNA, CDR2 YNFKEQ, per germline.

V gene TRBV29-1 combines with J gene TRBJ2-1; no clear D gene. The CDR3 has 17 residues. The ends were cut back, 6 bases at V and 3 bases at J, with 24 bases in the middle. Looked up from germline, CDR1 is SQVTM and CDR2 is ANQGSEA. As DNA, the CDR3 is TGCAGCGTCTTCAGAAGGGCCACAGCTTACTTCTACAATGAGCAGTTCTTC. Translation: CSVFRRATAYFYNEQFF.

This sequence joins TRBV5-1 and TRBJ2-5; 11 bases agree with TRBD2. Losses at the gene ends were 4 bases for V and 2 bases for J; bases not matched to a gene: 13. CDR3 length: 18 amino acids. Germline loops: CDR1 SGHRS, CDR2 YFSETQ. In nucleotides, the CDR3 is TGCGCCAGCAGCCCGGGGGGGCTAGCGGGGGGCCTACAAGAGACCCAGTACTTC. Amino acids: CASSPGGLAGGLQETQYF.